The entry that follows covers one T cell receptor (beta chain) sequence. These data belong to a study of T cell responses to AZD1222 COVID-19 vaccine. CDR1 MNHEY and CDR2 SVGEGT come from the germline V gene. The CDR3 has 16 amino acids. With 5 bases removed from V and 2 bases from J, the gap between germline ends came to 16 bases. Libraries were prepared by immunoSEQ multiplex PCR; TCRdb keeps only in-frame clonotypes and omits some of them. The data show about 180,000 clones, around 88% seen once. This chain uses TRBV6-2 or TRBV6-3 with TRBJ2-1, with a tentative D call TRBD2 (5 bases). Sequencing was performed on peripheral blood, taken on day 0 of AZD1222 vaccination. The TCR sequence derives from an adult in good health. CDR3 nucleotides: TGTGCCAGCAGTCCCCGACGGGAAAGAACCTACAATGAGCAGTTCTTC. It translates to CASSPRRERTYNEQFF.